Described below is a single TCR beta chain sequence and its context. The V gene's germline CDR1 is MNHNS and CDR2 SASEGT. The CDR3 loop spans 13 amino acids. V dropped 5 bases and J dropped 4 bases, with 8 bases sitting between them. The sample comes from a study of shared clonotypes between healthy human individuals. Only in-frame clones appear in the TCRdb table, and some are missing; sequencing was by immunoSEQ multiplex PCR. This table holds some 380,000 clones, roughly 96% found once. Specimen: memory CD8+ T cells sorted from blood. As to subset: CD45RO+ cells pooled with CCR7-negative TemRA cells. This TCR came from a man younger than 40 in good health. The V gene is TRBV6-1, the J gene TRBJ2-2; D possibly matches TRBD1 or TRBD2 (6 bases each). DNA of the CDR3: TGTGCCAGCAGTAGGGGGGCCACCGGGGAGCTGTTTTTT. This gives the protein CASSRGATGELFF.